The 13 T cell receptor beta chains presented below share a single source sample, sequenced in a study of vaccination effects on CD4 cells after COVID-19. The table came from immunoSEQ multiplex PCR; TCRdb's copy has only in-frame clones and leaves some out. The repertoire holds 55,000 to 75,000 clones, with roughly 70% as singletons. Antigen-specific CD4+ T cells were expanded (with viral peptide pools) by the ViraFEST assay ahead of sequencing. When around nine days of culture had elapsed, CD4+ T cells were isolated. Negative nucleocapsid antibody tests before and after vaccination confirmed no previous SARS-CoV-2 infection. These receptors have no known antigen. Source: CD4+ T cells from PBMCs cultured with HCoV-OC43 spike peptides, taken before COVID-19 vaccination. Sample subset: HCoV-OC43 spike overlapping peptide pool stimulation. These receptors all stem from a human donor who received a COVID-19 vaccine.

This chain links TRBV5-1 with TRBJ2-5; TRBD2 matches at 10 bases. The CDR3 is 15 residues long. CDR1 and CDR2 (germline): SGHRS, YFSETQ. Trimming at V came to 2 bases and at J to 5 bases, leaving 6 bases not matched to a gene. The DNA for the CDR3 is TGCGCCAGCAGCTTTTTAGCGGGGGGCCAGGAGACCCAGTACTTC. It codes for CASSFLAGGQETQYF.

This clone occurred a few times. Because the CDR3's place on the DNA is in doubt, the DNA is left out and the CDR3 is given as listed by TCRdb. The chain is built from TRBV7-8 and TRBJ2-2. A total of 16 residues make up the CDR3, ends included. Germline-derived CDR1 and CDR2 are SGHVS and FQNEAQ. The CDR3 loop is CASSSSELLNTGELFF.

This chain uses TRBV19 with TRBJ1-2, with a possible D match to TRBD1 (6 bases). Germline V gene sequence: CDR1 LNHDA, CDR2 SQIVND (reference sequence). The V end was cut by 4 bases, the J end by 8 bases, with 11 bases between. This CDR3 comprises 12 residues. The CDR3 bases are TGTGCCAGTAGTAGAAGGGGGAGCGGCTACACCTTC. This sequence encodes CASSRRGSGYTF. Variable domain in full (rest from reference TRBV19 and TRBJ1-2): DGGITQSPKYLFRKEGQNVTLSCEQNLNHDAMYWYRQDPGQGLRLIYYSQIVNDFQKGDIAEGYSVSREKKESFPLTVTSAQKNPTAFYLCASSRRGSGYTFGSGTRLTVV.

The chain joins TRBV21-1 to TRBJ1-2. TRBV21-1 is deemed a pseudogene. The CDR3 is 9 residues long. The CDR3 is CASDNGYTF. For the CDR3, the DNA is TGTGCCAGCGATAATGGCTACACCTTC.

The rearrangement joins TRBV28 to TRBJ1-2, with D maybe TRBD1 (5 bases). CDR3 length: 13 residues. V lost 11 bases and J 5 bases, leaving 18 bases between the germline ends. The V gene's germline CDR1 is MDHEN and CDR2 SYDVKM. The CDR3 sequence is CAGGPWAGYGYTF. The DNA for the CDR3 is TGTGCCGGGGGTCCTTGGGCAGGTTATGGCTACACCTTC.

The rearrangement joins TRBV7-3 to TRBJ1-1, with D possibly TRBD1 on 5 matching bases. Germline values: CDR1 SGHTA, CDR2 FQGTGA. This CDR3 comprises 15 residues. The V gene lost 2 bases and the J gene lost 1 base, with 11 bases spanning the gap. The CDR3 nucleotides are TGTGCCAGCAGCTTATCGGGACCGGGGAACACTGAAGCTTTCTTT. Protein: CASSLSGPGNTEAFF.

This clone came up once. V is TRBV19 and J is TRBJ2-4; D possibly corresponds to TRBD1 (6 bases). The germline gives CDR1 LNHDA, CDR2 SQIVND (reference sequence). V was trimmed by 6 bases and J by 4 bases, leaving 10 bases between them. This CDR3 is 13 amino acids long. CDR3 sequence (DNA): TGTGCCAGTAGACGACAGGATAAAAACATTCAGTACTTC. It translates to CASRRQDKNIQYF.

The chain employs TRBV18 and TRBJ1-1; D is unresolved. The germline CDR1 and CDR2 sequences are KGHSH and LQKENI. With 1 base removed from V and 7 bases from J, the gap between germline ends came to 7 bases. The CDR3 extends over 12 amino acids. CDR3 coding DNA: TGTGCCAGCTCACCACGAGGGTTTGAAGCTTTCTTT. It codes for CASSPRGFEAFF.

This clone has just a few counts. The chain recombines TRBV2 with TRBJ1-1; possibly TRBD1 for D (5 bases). CDR3 size: 13 residues. Trimming cost V 7 bases and J 4 bases, with 13 bases left between them. From germline, CDR1 is SNHLY and CDR2 FYNNEI. CDR3 protein: CASKIQESTEAFF. DNA of the CDR3: TGTGCCAGCAAAATACAGGAATCCACTGAAGCTTTCTTT.

V gene TRBV19 combines with J gene TRBJ1-5; TRBD1 agrees at 7 bases. The germline CDR1 and CDR2 sequences are LNHDA and SQIVND (reference sequence). This CDR3 spans 12 amino acids. The ends lost 7 bases at V and 11 bases at J; junction bases unmatched: 8. The CDR3 DNA sequence: TGTGCCAGTAAACAGGGGTCCACGGCCCAGCATTTT. Its protein product is CASKQGSTAQHF.

V is TRBV6-1 and J is TRBJ2-1; possible D gene TRBD1, 5 bases. Germline lookup yields CDR1 MNHNS and CDR2 SASEGT. Trimming cost V 6 bases and J 3 bases, with 9 bases left between them. The CDR3 covers 13 residues. The CDR3 nucleotides read TGTGCCAGCAGACCCGACAGCTACAATGAGCAGTTCTTC. As protein: CASRPDSYNEQFF.

The chain links TRBV5-1 to TRBJ2-2; 8 bases agree with TRBD1. This CDR3 is 15 amino acids long. V shed 4 bases, J shed 5 bases, and the junction held 7 bases outside the gene matches. Germline CDR1 SGHRS, CDR2 YFSETQ. Here the CDR3 DNA reads TGCGCCAGCAGCGCGACAGGGGAGGTTACCGGGGAGCTGTTTTTT. Its translation is CASSATGEVTGELFF.

V is TRBV5-1 and J is TRBJ1-4; TRBD1 is a possible D gene (5 bases). The CDR3 is 15 residues long. V lost 1 base to trimming and J lost 0 bases, with 7 bases between them. The germline CDR1 and CDR2 sequences are SGHRS and YFSETQ. CDR3 nucleotides: TGCGCCAGCAGCTTGTCGGGGGCAACTAATGAAAAACTGTTTTTT. It yields the protein CASSLSGATNEKLFF.